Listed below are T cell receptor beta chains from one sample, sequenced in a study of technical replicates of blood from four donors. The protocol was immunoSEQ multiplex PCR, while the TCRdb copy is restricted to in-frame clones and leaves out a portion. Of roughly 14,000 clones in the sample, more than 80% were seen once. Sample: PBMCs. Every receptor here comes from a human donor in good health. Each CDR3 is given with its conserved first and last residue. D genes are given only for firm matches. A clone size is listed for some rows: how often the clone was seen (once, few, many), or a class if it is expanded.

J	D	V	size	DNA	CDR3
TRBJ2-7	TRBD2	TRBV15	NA	TGTGCCACCAGCAGAGAGCGACCGGGACTAGCGGGAGGTAGCCCCTACGAGCAGTACTTC	CATSRERPGLAGGSPYEQYF
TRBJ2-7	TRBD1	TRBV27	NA	TGTGCCAGCACTCCAGGGGGATTAAACTACGAGCAGTACTTC	CASTPGGLNYEQYF
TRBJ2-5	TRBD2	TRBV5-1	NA	TGCGCCAGCAGCCCTCAACTAGCGGGAGGGCCGGAGACCCAGTACTTC	CASSPQLAGGPETQYF
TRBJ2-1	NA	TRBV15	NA	TGTGCCACCAGCAGAGGACAGGACTACAATGAGCAGTTCTTC	CATSRGQDYNEQFF
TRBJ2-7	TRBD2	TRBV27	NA	TGTGCCAGCAGCCGTCGACTAGCGGGAGCCAACGAGCAGTACTTC	CASSRRLAGANEQYF
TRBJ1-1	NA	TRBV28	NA	TGTGCCAGCTGGGGACTCATGAACACTGAAGCTTTCTTT	CASWGLMNTEAFF
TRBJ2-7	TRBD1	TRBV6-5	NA	TGTGCCAGCAGTAGAACAGGGGGTCTCTGGGACGAGCAGTACTTC	CASSRTGGLWDEQYF
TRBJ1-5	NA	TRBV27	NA	TGTGCCAGCAGTCAAGCTCGGCCCGGGAGCAATCAGCCCCAGCATTTT	CASSQARPGSNQPQHF
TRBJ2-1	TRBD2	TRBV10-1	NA	TGCGCCAGCAGTGAGACGCGGGAGGGCCCCATCAATGAGCAGTTCTTC	CASSETREGPINEQFF
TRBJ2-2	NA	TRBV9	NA	TGTGCCAGCAGCGTAGGTGGAACTTCGACAAACACCGGGGAGCTGTTTTTT	CASSVGGTSTNTGELFF
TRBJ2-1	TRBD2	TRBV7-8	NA	TGTGCCAGCAGCTTATCCGGGACTAGTGGCGATGAGCAGTTCTTC	CASSLSGTSGDEQFF
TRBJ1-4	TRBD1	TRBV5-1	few	TGCGCCAGCAGCTGGGACAGCACTAATGAAAAACTGTTTTTT	CASSWDSTNEKLFF
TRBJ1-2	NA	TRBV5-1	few	TGCGCCAGCAGCTTGTTCCAGGGCGGCTATGGCTACACCTTC	CASSLFQGGYGYTF
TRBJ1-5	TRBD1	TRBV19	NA	TGTGCCAGTAGCACTCGAGACAGGGGTTTAGGAGGCAATCAGCCCCAGCATTTT	CASSTRDRGLGGNQPQHF
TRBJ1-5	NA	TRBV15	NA	TGTGCCACCAGCAGAGATTGGCGTCAGGCCCTCAATCAGCCCCAGCATTTT	CATSRDWRQALNQPQHF
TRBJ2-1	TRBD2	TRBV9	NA	TGTGCCAGCAGCGGTACCGGGACTAGCGGGTCTGGGGTTGAGCAGTTCTTC	CASSGTGTSGSGVEQFF
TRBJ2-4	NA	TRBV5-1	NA	TGCGCCAGCAGCGATGGGGGCCCCGGAAACATTCAGTACTTC	CASSDGGPGNIQYF
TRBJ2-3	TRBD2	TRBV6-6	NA	TGTGCCAGCAGTTACGGGACGGGAGGAACAGATACGCAGTATTTT	CASSYGTGGTDTQYF
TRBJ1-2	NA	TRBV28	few	TGTGCCAGCAGTGCCAACCCACAGTCTCACACCTTC	CASSANPQSHTF
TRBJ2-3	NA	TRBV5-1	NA	TGCGCCAGCAGCTTGCTAGAAGACGGAGATACGCAGTATTTT	CASSLLEDGDTQYF
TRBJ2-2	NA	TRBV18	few	TGTGCCAGCTCCCGGGTTGGAGGCACCGGGGAGCTGTTTTTT	CASSRVGGTGELFF
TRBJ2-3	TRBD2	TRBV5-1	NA	TGCGCCAGCACCCTAGGGGCTAGCGGGACGGGGACAGATACGCAGTATTTT	CASTLGASGTGTDTQYF
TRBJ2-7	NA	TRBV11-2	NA	TGTGCCAGCAGCCCAATTTCAGGAACGGACTCCTACGAGCAGTACTTC	CASSPISGTDSYEQYF
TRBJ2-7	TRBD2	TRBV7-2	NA	TGTGCCAGCAGCCTGGGCGGGGGGGCGCGGGAGCAGTACTTC	CASSLGGGAREQYF
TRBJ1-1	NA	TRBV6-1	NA	TGTGCCAGCAGTGAAATATGGGAGGACACTGAAGCTTTCTTT	CASSEIWEDTEAFF
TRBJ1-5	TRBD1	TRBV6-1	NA	TGTGCCAGCAGCGAACCCAGGACAGGGTCAACTTATAGCAATCAGCCCCAGCATTTT	CASSEPRTGSTYSNQPQHF
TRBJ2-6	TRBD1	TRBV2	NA	TGTGCCAGCACCTGGGGGACAGGGACTTCTGGGGCCAACGTCCTGACTTTC	CASTWGTGTSGANVLTF
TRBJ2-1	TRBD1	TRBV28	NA	TGTGCCAGCAGTGGGGGGGGACAGGGCTACAATGAGCAGTTCTTC	CASSGGGQGYNEQFF
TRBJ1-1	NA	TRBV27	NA	TGTGCCAGCAGTTTATTAATAGACACTGAAGCTTTCTTT	CASSLLIDTEAFF
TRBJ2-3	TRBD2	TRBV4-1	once	TGCGCCAGCAGCCAAGAGCTAGCGGGCACAGATACGCAGTATTTT	CASSQELAGTDTQYF
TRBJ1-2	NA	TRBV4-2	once	TGTGCCAGCAGCAGAGGGACACCCGAAGGAGTTAATGGCTACACCTTC	CASSRGTPEGVNGYTF
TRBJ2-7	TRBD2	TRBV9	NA	TGTGCCAGCAGCGTAGTAGCGGGGGAGGGATACGAGCAGTACTTC	CASSVVAGEGYEQYF
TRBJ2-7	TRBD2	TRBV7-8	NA	TGTGCCAGCAGCCAGGGTACTAGCGAACTCTACGAGCAGTACTTC	CASSQGTSELYEQYF
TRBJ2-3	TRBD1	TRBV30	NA	TGTGCCTGGAGTGTTGGGACAGGGGGCACAGATACGCAGTATTTT	CAWSVGTGGTDTQYF
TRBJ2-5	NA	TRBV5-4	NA	TGTGCCAGCAAGGTCAGTCAGAGGAACCAAGAGACCCAGTACTTC	CASKVSQRNQETQYF
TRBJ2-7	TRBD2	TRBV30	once	TGTGCCTCGAACCCCCCTAGCGGGAGGACCGAGCAGTACTTC	CASNPPSGRTEQYF
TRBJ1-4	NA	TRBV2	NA	TGTGCCAGCAGTGACGTCGGACAGAGCAATGAAAAACTGTTTTTT	CASSDVGQSNEKLFF
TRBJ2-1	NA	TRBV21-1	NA	TGTGCCAGCAGCAAAGCTCTAGCGGGTTTCCCTTACAATGAGCAGTTCTTC	CASSKALAGFPYNEQFF
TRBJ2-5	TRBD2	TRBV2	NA	TGTGCCAGCAGGGGACCTAGCGGGAGAGATGGGGAGACCCAGTACTTC	CASRGPSGRDGETQYF
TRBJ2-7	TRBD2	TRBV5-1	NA	TGCGCCAGCACCTGGTTTGCGCCAGGAGCGGGAGACACCTACGAGCAGTACTTC	CASTWFAPGAGDTYEQYF
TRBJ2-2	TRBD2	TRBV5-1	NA	TGCGCCAGCAGCCATATAGCGGGAGAGGGTAACGGGGAGCTGTTTTTT	CASSHIAGEGNGELFF
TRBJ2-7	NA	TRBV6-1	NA	TGTGCCAGCAGGACAGACGGAAACGAGCAGTACTTC	CASRTDGNEQYF
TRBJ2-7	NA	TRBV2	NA	TGTGCCAGCGACTCTACCCGGCAGTACTTC	CASDSTRQYF
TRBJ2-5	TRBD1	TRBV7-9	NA	TGTGCCAGCAGCCTATCGACAGGGGGAGAGACCCAGTACTTC	CASSLSTGGETQYF
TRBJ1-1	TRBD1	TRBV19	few	TGTGCCAGTAGTATAGATCCGGACAGGGGGCATAGGTGGTTT	CASSIDPDRGHRWF
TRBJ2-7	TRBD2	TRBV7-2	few	TGTGCCAGCAGCACCGGGACTAGCGGGAGGGCGGGCTACGAGCAGTACTTC	CASSTGTSGRAGYEQYF
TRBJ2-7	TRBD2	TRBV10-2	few	TGCGCCAGCCGACTAGCGGGAGTAAATTACGAGCAGTACTTC	CASRLAGVNYEQYF
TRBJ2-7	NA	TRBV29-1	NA	TGCAGCGTTGAAGAGCCCCGTCGGGGAACCTACGAGCAGTACTTC	CSVEEPRRGTYEQYF
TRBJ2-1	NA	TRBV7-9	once	TGTGCCAGCAGCTTAACGGACTCCCACTACAATGAGCAGTTCTTC	CASSLTDSHYNEQFF
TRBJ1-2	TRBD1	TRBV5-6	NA	TGTGCCAGCAGCATACAGGGGAACTATGGCTACACCTTC	CASSIQGNYGYTF